The sample holds one count of the clone carrying this T cell receptor (beta chain). This sample stems from a study of OX40 agonist ivuxolimab in advanced cancers. Study background: Subjects had a mean age of 60 years, with a range of roughly 20 to 79; around 80% were male.

Profiling relied on immunoSEQ multiplex PCR, and the TCRdb table lists in-frame clones only, not all of them. The sample lists tens of thousands of clones, around four fifths occurring once. The CDR3 extends over 14 amino acids. Germline V lookup: CDR1 SGHNT, CDR2 YYREEE (reference sequence). Trimming took 1 base from V and 4 from J, leaving 12 bases between them. Source: CD4+ or CD8+ T cells sorted from blood, taken in a trial of the OX40 agonist ivuxolimab. This chain links TRBV5-4 with TRBJ2-7, with D maybe TRBD1 (6 bases). This TCR was sampled from an adult with an advanced solid tumor such as melanoma, head and neck, liver or kidney cancer. CDR3 DNA sequence: TGTGCCAGCAGCTTGTATGGCAGGGGATACGAGCAGTACTTC. Amino acids: CASSLYGRGYEQYF.